Presented here are 17 T cell receptor beta chains from one specimen sequenced in a study of shared clonotypes between healthy human individuals. Repertoires were generated with immunoSEQ multiplex PCR, while TCRdb's copy carries only in-frame clones and drops some. The sample comprises roughly 1.5 million clones, 95% to 99% of which are singletons, and roughly 0.4% rests with the top ten. The sample consisted of naive CD4+ T cells sorted from blood. Specified subset: CD45RA+ positively selected. These receptors came from a man aged 30 to 45 in good health.

The chain joins TRBV4-1 to TRBJ1-2; no definite D call. Per the germline V gene, CDR1 is MGHRA and CDR2 is YSYEKL. V lost 4 bases, J lost 5 bases, and 17 bases lay in between. CDR3 length equals 15 residues. The CDR3 DNA sequence: TGCGCCAGCAGCCCCCTGCTTTTGGAGATTTATGGCTACACCTTC. Translating gives CASSPLLLEIYGYTF.

The chain employs TRBV29-1 and TRBJ1-4, with 9 bases identical to TRBD1. The CDR3 extends over 15 amino acids. Unmatched junction bases numbered 13, after V lost 6 bases and J lost 8 bases. Looked up from germline, CDR1 is SQVTM and CDR2 is ANQGSEA. CDR3: CSVIIPGQGGEKLFF. As DNA, the CDR3 is TGCAGCGTGATAATACCGGGACAGGGTGGAGAAAAACTGTTTTTT.

The chain recombines TRBV19 with TRBJ2-3; a weak D match, TRBD2 (6 bases). Per the germline V gene, CDR1 is LNHDA and CDR2 is SQIVND (reference sequence). The CDR3 is 13 residues long. Trimming shortened V by 7 bases and J by 5 bases, and 13 bases separated the two germline ends. The CDR3 coding sequence is TGTGCCAGTACCGCAGGGACTGGAGATACGCAGTATTTT. This codes for CASTAGTGDTQYF.

The table lists this clone with a count of one. The rearrangement links TRBV5-1 to TRBJ2-3, with D perhaps TRBD2 (6 bases). This CDR3 spans 16 amino acids. The germline V gene encodes CDR1 SGHRS and CDR2 YFSETQ. Between the trimmed V and J ends, which lost 0 bases and 4 bases, there was a span of 15 bases. The CDR3 bases are TGCGCCAGCAGCTTGGCCTTACTAGCTGATGCAGATACGCAGTATTTT. It codes for CASSLALLADADTQYF.

This clone was recorded once. V gene TRBV6-5 combines with J gene TRBJ2-2, with D possibly being TRBD1 (6 bases). Germline V gene sequence: CDR1 MNHEY, CDR2 SVGAGI. V was shortened by 4 bases and J by 5 bases, with 14 bases between the two germline ends. CDR3 length equals 15 residues. CDR3 sequence (DNA): TGTGCCAGCAGTTTCAGGGGTTCGCGGACCGGGGAGCTGTTTTTT. Protein: CASSFRGSRTGELFF.

This chain links TRBV5-1 with TRBJ1-3, with TRBD1 as a possible D gene (6 bases). The CDR3 length is 14 residues. In germline, CDR1 is SGHRS, CDR2 YFSETQ. Trimming cost V 2 bases and J 4 bases, with 10 bases left between them. CDR3 coding DNA: TGCGCCAGCAGCTTAACAGGGATGGGAAACACCATATATTTT. Amino acids: CASSLTGMGNTIYF. The full variable domain, in which reference TRBV5-1 and TRBJ1-3 provide the parts outside the CDR3, is KAGVTQTPRYLIKTRGQQVTLSCSPISGHRSVSWYQQTPGQGLQFLFEYFSETQRNKGNFPGRFSGRQFSNSRSEMNVSTLELGDSALYLCASSLTGMGNTIYFGEGSWLTVV.

This chain uses TRBV2 with TRBJ2-7, with 7 positions matching TRBD2. This CDR3 has 16 residues. CDR1 is SNHLY and CDR2 is FYNNEI in the germline V gene. The ends lost 2 bases at V and 5 bases at J; junction bases unmatched: 12. CDR3 nucleotide sequence: TGTGCCAGCAGTGAAAGTAGGTGGGAGGGCCCGGACGAGCAGTACTTC. It translates to CASSESRWEGPDEQYF.

This clone was seen only once. The gene calls are TRBV29-1 and TRBJ1-1; D not resolved. The CDR3 has 11 amino acids. Trimming took off 5 bases at V and 5 bases at J, with 9 bases between the two ends. Germline-derived CDR1 and CDR2 are SQVTM and ANQGSEA. CDR3 residues: CSVLSGTEAFF. CDR3 coding DNA: TGCAGCGTTCTATCGGGGACTGAAGCTTTCTTT.

The chain carries TRBV28 and TRBJ2-7; D not resolved. V was cut by 6 bases and J by 0 bases, with 12 bases left in between. CDR1 is MDHEN, CDR2 SYDVKM, per germline. CDR3 length: 14 amino acids. CDR3 residues: CASSLTTGSYEQYF. CDR3 bases: TGTGCCAGCAGCTTGACGACTGGCTCCTACGAGCAGTACTTC.

The CDR3 DNA reads as TGTGCTAGTGGTTCGTCCCCCACCGGTGCTTTCTTT. Its protein product is CASGSSPTGAFF. The chain couples TRBV12-5 to TRBJ1-1, with unresolved D. This CDR3 region has 12 residues. V lost 4 bases and J 11 bases, leaving 14 bases between the germline ends. Looked up from germline, CDR1 is LGHNT and CDR2 is FRNRAP.

The chain combines TRBV5-1 with TRBJ2-2, with D perhaps TRBD1 (5 bases). Deletions cut 1 base from V and 3 bases from J, with 13 bases between. The CDR3 loop spans 16 amino acids. The germline gives CDR1 SGHRS, CDR2 YFSETQ. This CDR3 is CASSLLAQGYTGELFF. Written as DNA, the CDR3 is TGCGCCAGCAGCTTGCTTGCTCAGGGCTACACCGGGGAGCTGTTTTTT.

Remarks on this clone: This specimen includes other DNA sequences encoding the same CDR3. This chain connects TRBV30 to TRBJ1-1; D not resolved. Trimming left V 2 bases short and J 2 bases short, with 6 bases between. CDR1 is GTSNPN, CDR2 SVGIG, per germline (reference sequence). This CDR3 is 12 amino acids long. The CDR3 loop reads CAWSRVNTEAFF. The CDR3 DNA follows: TGTGCCTGGAGTCGGGTAAACACTGAAGCTTTCTTT.

As regards this clone: Additional DNA sequences in this sample encode the identical CDR3. The rearrangement joins TRBV27 to TRBJ2-7, with 9 positions matching TRBD1. J lost 2 bases, V lost 6 bases, and 5 bases had no gene match. The CDR3 sequence is 14 residues long. CDR1 and CDR2 from the germline V gene are MNHEY and SMNVEV (reference sequence). The CDR3 bases are TGTGCCAGCAGCACAGGGACAGGGCCCTACGAGCAGTACTTC. This codes for CASSTGTGPYEQYF.

This clone was recorded only once. The CDR3 here is CASSLAGSADTQYF. CDR3 DNA sequence: TGTGCCAGCAGTTTAGCGGGGAGCGCAGATACGCAGTATTTT. The chain links TRBV28 to TRBJ2-3; a possible D gene is TRBD2 (6 bases). CDR1 is MDHEN and CDR2 is SYDVKM in the germline V gene. Trimming removed 2 bases from V and 4 bases from J, with 10 bases in between. The CDR3 sequence is 14 residues long.

The V call is TRBV20-1, the J call TRBJ1-5; D not certain. This CDR3 spans 11 amino acids. With 3 bases removed from V and 14 bases from J, the gap between germline ends came to 14 bases. CDR1 is DFQATT and CDR2 is SNEGSKA in the germline V gene (reference sequence). CDR3 region: CSARTSDYEHF. CDR3 in DNA: TGCAGTGCTAGGACTTCGGACTACGAGCATTTT.

J is TRBJ2-7 and V is TRBV5-1, with 8 positions matching TRBD1. Germline V gene lookup returns CDR1 SGHRS and CDR2 YFSETQ. The CDR3 extends over 15 amino acids. With 0 bases clipped from V and 3 bases from J, the junction kept 5 bases outside the gene matches. The DNA for the CDR3 is TGCGCCAGCAGCTTGGCCGGGACAGGAGGCTACGAGCAGTACTTC. This codes for CASSLAGTGGYEQYF.

For this clone: Compared with germline, one end of the junction differs, possibly owing to a read error. The V call is TRBV18, the J call TRBJ2-3, with D perhaps matching TRBD2 (5 bases). This CDR3 has 14 residues. CDR1 and CDR2 (germline): KGHSH, LQKENI. The CDR3 DNA reads TGTGCCAGCTCACCCCGTGCTAGCAAAGATACGCAGTATTTT. Translation gives CASSPRASKDTQYF.